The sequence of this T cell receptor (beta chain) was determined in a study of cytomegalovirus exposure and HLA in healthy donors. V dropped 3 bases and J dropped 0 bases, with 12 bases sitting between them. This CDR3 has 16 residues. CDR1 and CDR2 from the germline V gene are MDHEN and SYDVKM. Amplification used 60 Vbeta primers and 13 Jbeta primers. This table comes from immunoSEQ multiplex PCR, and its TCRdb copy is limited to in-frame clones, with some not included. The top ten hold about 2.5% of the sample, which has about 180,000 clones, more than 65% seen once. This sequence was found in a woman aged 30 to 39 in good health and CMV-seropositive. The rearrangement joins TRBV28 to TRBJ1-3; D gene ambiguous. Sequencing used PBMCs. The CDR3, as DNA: TGTGCCAGCAGTTTTAGGTCGCAGGCCTCTGGAAACACCATATATTTT. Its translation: CASSFRSQASGNTIYF.